The sequence of this T cell receptor (beta chain) was determined in a study of post-analysis software for immune sequencing data. Study details: Multiple sclerosis in the patients followed relapsing-remitting, secondary progressive and progressive-relapsing courses. The study's findings and limits: When patients were compared with controls, a handful of TRBV segments were more frequent, TRBV5-6, TRBV5-1 and TRBV20-1 among them. Among multiple sclerosis patients, normalized Chao1 diversity was significantly below that of controls.

For this clonotype: The antigen is not known.

Per germline, CDR1 SGHTA and CDR2 FQGNSA. This CDR3 region has 15 residues. The authors incorporated unique molecular identifiers into the TCR beta cDNA libraries. Via MiXCR, TCRdb re-called the PCR reads, giving one row per CDR3 protein. The data contain hundreds of thousands of distinct CDR3 sequences, over 45% of them singletons. The chain couples TRBV7-2 to TRBJ2-7; perhaps TRBD1 as D (5 bases). Matching the DNA end better, TRBJ2-5 makes the J call doubtful. Sequencing was done on a sample of blood. This clonotype was obtained from a girl aged 2 to 10 with multiple sclerosis. DNA for the CDR3: TGTGCCAGCAGCGGACACAGGCCTCCCGGGGAGACCCAGTACTTC. It specifies CASSGHRPPGETQYF.